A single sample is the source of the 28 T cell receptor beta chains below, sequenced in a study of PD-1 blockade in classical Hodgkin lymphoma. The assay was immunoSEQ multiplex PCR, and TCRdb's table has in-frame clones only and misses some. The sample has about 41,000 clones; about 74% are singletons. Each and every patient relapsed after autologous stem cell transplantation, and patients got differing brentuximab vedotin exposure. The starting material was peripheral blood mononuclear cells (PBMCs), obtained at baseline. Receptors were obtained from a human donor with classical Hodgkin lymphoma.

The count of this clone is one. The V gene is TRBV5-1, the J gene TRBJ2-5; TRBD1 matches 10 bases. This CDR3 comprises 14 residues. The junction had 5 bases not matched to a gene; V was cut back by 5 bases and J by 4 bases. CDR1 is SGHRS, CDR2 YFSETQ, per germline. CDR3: CASRTGQGRETQYF. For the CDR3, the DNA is TGCGCCAGCAGAACGGGACAGGGGAGAGAGACCCAGTACTTC.

The CDR3 sequence: CAWSVGGPNTEAFF. The CDR3 DNA reads TGTGCCTGGAGTGTGGGAGGACCCAACACTGAAGCTTTCTTT. This chain joins TRBV30 and TRBJ1-1; D remains ambiguous. Trimming stripped 0 bases from V and 2 bases from J, with 10 bases between. The CDR3 totals 14 residues. Germline CDR1 GTSNPN, CDR2 SVGIG (reference sequence).

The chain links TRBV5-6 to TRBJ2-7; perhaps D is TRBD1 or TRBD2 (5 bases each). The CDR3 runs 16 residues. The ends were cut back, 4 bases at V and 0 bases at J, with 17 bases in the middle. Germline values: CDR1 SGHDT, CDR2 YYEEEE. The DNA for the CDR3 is TGTGCCAGCAGCCTAACGGGGCGGACCAGCTCCTACGAGCAGTACTTC. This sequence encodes CASSLTGRTSSYEQYF.

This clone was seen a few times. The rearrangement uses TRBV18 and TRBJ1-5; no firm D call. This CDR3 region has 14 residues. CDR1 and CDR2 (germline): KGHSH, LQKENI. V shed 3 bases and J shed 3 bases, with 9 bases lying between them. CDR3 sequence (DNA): TGTGCCAGCTCACCCCTAGGGAACAATCAGCCCCAGCATTTT. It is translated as CASSPLGNNQPQHF. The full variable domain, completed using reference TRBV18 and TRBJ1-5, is NAGVMQNPRHLVRRRGQEARLRCSPMKGHSHVYWYRQLPEEGLKFMVYLQKENIIDESGMPKERFSAEFPKEGPSILRIQQVVRGDSAAYFCASSPLGNNQPQHFGDGTRLSIL.

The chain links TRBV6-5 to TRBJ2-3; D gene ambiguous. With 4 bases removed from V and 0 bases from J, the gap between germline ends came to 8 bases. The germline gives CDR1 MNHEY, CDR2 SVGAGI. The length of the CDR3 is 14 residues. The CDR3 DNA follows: TGTGCCAGCAGTTTCTGGGGTAGCACAGATACGCAGTATTTT. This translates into CASSFWGSTDTQYF.

The CDR3 is CASSLLEPGELFF. The CDR3, as DNA: TGTGCCAGCAGCTTACTCGAACCCGGGGAGCTGTTTTTT. The rearrangement links TRBV7-9 to TRBJ2-2; no reliable D call. Per germline, CDR1 SEHNR and CDR2 FQNEAQ (reference sequence). CDR3 length: 13 amino acids. V dropped 2 bases and J dropped 6 bases, with 7 bases sitting between them.

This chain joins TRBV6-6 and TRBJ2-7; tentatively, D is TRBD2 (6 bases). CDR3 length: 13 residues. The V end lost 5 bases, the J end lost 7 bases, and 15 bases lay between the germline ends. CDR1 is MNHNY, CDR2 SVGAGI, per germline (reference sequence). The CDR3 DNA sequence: TGTGCCAGCAGTCAGGAGGGGCGTAATGAGCAGTACTTC. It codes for CASSQEGRNEQYF.

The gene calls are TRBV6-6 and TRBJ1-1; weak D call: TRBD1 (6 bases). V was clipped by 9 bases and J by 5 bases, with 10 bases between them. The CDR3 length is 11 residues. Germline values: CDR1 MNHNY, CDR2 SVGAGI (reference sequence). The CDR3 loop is CASGGRTEAFF. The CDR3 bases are TGTGCCAGTGGGGGGCGAACTGAAGCTTTCTTT.

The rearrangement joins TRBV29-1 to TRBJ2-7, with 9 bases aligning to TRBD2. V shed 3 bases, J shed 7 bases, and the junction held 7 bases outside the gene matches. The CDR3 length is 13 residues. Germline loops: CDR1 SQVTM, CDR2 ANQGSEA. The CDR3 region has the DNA TGCAGCGTTGAGGGACTAGCATCTGGAGAGCAGTACTTC. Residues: CSVEGLASGEQYF.

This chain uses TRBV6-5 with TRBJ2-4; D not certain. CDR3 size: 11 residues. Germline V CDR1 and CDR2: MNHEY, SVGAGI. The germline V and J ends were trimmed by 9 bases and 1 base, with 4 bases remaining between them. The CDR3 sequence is CASAAKNIQYF. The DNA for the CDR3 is TGTGCCAGTGCGGCCAAAAACATTCAGTACTTC.

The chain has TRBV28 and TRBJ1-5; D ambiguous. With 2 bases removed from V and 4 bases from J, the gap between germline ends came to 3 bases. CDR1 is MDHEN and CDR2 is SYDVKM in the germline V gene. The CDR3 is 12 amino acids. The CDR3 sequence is CASSLRNQPQHF. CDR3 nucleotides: TGTGCCAGCAGTTTACGGAATCAGCCCCAGCATTTT.

The CDR3 DNA reads TGTGCCAGCAGCCAAGTCCAGCGGGGCCCTTACAATGAGCAGTTCTTC. This sequence encodes CASSQVQRGPYNEQFF. V is TRBV14 and J is TRBJ2-1, with 7 bases lining up with TRBD2. Losses at the gene ends were 1 base for V and 4 bases for J; bases not matched to a gene: 7. Germline V gives CDR1 SGHDN, CDR2 FVKESK. This CDR3 region has 16 residues.

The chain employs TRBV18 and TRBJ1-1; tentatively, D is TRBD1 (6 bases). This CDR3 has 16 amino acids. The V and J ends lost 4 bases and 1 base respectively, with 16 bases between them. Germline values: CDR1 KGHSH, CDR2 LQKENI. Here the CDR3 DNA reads TGTGCCAGCTCACGGCGGGGGGCCCCGGGGAACACTGAAGCTTTCTTT. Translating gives CASSRRGAPGNTEAFF.

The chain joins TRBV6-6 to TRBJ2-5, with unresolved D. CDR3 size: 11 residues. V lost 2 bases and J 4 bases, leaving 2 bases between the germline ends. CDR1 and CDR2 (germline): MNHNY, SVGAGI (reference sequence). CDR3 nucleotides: TGTGCCAGCAGTTACAGAGAGACCCAGTACTTC. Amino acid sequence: CASSYRETQYF.

In DNA, the CDR3 is TGTGCCAGCTCACCACCCCTGACAGGGGGCCATCAGCCCCAGCATTTT. It translates to CASSPPLTGGHQPQHF. The chain has TRBV18 and TRBJ1-5, with 10 bases that match TRBD1. The germline V gene encodes CDR1 KGHSH and CDR2 LQKENI. V lost 0 bases, J lost 5 bases, and 4 bases stayed unmatched. This CDR3 is built from 16 residues.

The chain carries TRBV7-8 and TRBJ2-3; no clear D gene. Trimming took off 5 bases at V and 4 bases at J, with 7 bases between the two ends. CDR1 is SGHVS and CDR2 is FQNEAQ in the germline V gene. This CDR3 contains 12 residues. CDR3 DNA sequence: TGTGCCAGCAGCCCCTACCCAGATACGCAGTATTTT. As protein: CASSPYPDTQYF.

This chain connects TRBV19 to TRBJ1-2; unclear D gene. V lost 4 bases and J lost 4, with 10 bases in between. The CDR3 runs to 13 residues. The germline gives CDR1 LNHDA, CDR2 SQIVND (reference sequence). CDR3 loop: CASSRDLGYGYTF. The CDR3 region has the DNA TGTGCCAGTAGTAGGGATCTGGGCTATGGCTACACCTTC.

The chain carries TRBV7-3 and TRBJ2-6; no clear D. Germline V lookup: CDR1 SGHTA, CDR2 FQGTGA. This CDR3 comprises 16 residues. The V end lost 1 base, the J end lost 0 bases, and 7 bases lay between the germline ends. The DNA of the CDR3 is TGTGCCAGCAGCTTAATAGCCCCCTCTGGGGCCAACGTCCTGACTTTC. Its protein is CASSLIAPSGANVLTF.

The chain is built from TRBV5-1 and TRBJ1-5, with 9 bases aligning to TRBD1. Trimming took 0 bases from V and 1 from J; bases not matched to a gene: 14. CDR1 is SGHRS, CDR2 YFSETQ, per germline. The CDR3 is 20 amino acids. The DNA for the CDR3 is TGCGCCAGCAGCTTGGAGCGTCGGGACAGGGCTAAATACAGCAATCAGCCCCAGCATTTT. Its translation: CASSLERRDRAKYSNQPQHF.

DNA of the CDR3: TGCGCCAGCAGCTTGGCGGGACAGTCCTCTGGAAACACCATATATTTT. Residues: CASSLAGQSSGNTIYF. The chain uses TRBV5-1 and TRBJ1-3, with 7 positions matching TRBD1. Germline V gene sequence: CDR1 SGHRS, CDR2 YFSETQ. The CDR3 has 16 amino acids. After removal of 0 bases from V and 0 bases from J, the junction contained 3 bases not matched to a gene.

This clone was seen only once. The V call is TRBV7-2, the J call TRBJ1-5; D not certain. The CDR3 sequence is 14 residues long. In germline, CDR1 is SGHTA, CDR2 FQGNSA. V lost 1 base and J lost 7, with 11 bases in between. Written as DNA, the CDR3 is TGTGCCAGCAGCTTAGTAGGGTTCGAACAGCCCCAGCATTTT. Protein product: CASSLVGFEQPQHF.

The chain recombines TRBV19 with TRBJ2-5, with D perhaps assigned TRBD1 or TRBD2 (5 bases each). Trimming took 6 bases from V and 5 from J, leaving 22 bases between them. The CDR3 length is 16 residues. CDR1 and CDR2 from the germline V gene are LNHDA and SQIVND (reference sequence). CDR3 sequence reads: CASSHGVGVGEETQYF. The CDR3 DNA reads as TGTGCCAGTAGCCATGGGGTGGGGGTCGGGGAGGAGACCCAGTACTTC.

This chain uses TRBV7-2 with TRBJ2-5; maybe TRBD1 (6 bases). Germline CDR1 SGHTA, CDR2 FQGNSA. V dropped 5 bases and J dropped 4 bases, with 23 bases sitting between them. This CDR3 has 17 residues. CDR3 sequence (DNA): TGTGCCAGCAGCCGAAAGCCGGGACACCTCCAAATAGAGACCCAGTACTTC. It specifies CASSRKPGHLQIETQYF.

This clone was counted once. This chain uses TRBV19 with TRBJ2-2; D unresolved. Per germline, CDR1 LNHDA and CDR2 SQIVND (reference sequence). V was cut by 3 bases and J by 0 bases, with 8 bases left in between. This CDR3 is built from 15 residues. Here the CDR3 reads CASSMGRSNTGELFF. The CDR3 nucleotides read TGTGCCAGTAGTATGGGCAGATCGAACACCGGGGAGCTGTTTTTT.

The CDR3 DNA follows: TGTGCCAGCCGCACTAGCAGGGCCTACGAGCAGTACTTC. This translates into CASRTSRAYEQYF. The rearrangement joins TRBV6-5 to TRBJ2-7; D is perhaps TRBD2 (6 bases). In germline, CDR1 is MNHEY, CDR2 SVGAGI. The CDR3 sequence is 13 residues long. V was shortened by 8 bases and J by 2 bases, with 13 bases between the two germline ends.

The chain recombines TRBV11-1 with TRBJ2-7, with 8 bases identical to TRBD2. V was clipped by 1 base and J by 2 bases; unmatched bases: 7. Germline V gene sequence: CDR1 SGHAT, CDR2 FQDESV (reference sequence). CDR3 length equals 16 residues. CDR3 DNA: TGTGCCAGCAGCTTAGAAAACAGCGGGAGACCCTACGAGCAGTACTTC. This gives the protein CASSLENSGRPYEQYF.

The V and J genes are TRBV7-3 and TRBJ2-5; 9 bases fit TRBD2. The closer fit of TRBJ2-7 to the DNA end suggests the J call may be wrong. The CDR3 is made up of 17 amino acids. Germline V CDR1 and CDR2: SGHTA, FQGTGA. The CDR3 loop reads CASSLRASVAGEYEQYF. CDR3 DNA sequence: TGTGCCAGCAGCTTAAGGGCCTCCGTAGCGGGAGAATACGAGCAGTACTTC.

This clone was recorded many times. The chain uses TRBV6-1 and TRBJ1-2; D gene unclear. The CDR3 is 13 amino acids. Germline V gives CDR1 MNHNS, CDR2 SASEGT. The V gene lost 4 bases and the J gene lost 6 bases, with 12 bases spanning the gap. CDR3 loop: CASSVGFNDGYTF. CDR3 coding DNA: TGTGCCAGCAGTGTGGGGTTTAATGATGGCTACACCTTC.